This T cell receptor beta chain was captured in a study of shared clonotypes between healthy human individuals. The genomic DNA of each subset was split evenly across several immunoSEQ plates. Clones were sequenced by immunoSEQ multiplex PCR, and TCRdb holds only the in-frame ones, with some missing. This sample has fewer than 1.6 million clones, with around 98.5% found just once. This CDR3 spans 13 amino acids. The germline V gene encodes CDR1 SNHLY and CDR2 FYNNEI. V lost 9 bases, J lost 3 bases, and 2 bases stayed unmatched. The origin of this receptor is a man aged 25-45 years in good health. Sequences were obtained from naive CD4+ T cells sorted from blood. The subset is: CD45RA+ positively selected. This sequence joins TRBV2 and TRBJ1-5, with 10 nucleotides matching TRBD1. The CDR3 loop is CASDRGHNQPQHF. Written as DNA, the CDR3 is TGTGCCAGTGACAGGGGGCACAATCAGCCCCAGCATTTT.